This T cell receptor beta chain was identified during a study of blood T cell repertoires in COVID-19. Study overall: Material from acute and convalescent COVID-19 was sourced from the United States, Italy and Spain. The cDNA or gDNA used as material had been derived from T cells, B-cell-depleted T cells, or PBMCs.

With 1 base clipped from V and 1 base from J, the junction kept 1 base outside the gene matches. CDR3 length equals 15 residues. Per germline, CDR1 SGHVS and CDR2 FNYEAQ. Authors' analysis steps: Estimated nucleated cell counts came from reference gene primer amplification. Method: immunoSEQ multiplex PCR; TCRdb's copy keeps in-frame clones and lacks some. The V and J calls and clone size were taken over from that table, and D and trimming were inferred from the DNA. Of around 99,000 clones listed, around 83% are singletons. This chain uses TRBV7-6 with TRBJ2-7; 10 bases map to TRBD1. The sequenced sample consisted of peripheral blood. This clonotype originated in a woman older than 75 with active or convalescent COVID-19. The chain's CDR3 is CASSLGGQGSYEQYF. CDR3 DNA: TGTGCCAGCAGCTTAGGGGGACAGGGGTCCTACGAGCAGTACTTC.